This T cell receptor (beta chain) was found in a study of blood T cell repertoires in COVID-19. This CDR3 region has 13 residues. V was clipped by 8 bases and J by 1 base; unmatched bases: 4. CDR1 and CDR2 (germline): SGHTA, FQGNSA. Recruited during active infection, patients (from Seattle) were subsequently followed longitudinally. Assay: immunoSEQ multiplex PCR; the TCRdb copy retains only in-frame clones and omits some. The table shows around 210,000 clones, with around 80% occurring only once. The chain links TRBV7-2 to TRBJ1-1; 7 positions agree with TRBD1. The source of this sequence is a woman of 80 years or more with COVID-19, enrolled during active disease. The sequencing input was peripheral blood. The CDR3 DNA reads TGTGCCAGCGCCAGGGACAGGAACACTGAAGCTTTCTTT. Residues: CASARDRNTEAFF.